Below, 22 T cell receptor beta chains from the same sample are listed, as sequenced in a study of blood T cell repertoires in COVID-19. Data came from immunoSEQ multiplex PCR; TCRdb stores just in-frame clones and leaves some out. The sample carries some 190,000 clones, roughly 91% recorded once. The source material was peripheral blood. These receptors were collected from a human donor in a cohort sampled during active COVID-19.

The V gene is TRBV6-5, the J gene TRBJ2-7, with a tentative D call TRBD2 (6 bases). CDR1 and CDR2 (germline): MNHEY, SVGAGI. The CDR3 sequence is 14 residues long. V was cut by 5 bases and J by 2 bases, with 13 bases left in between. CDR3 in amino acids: CASSIGTPTYEQYF. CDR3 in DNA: TGTGCCAGCAGTATTGGGACTCCAACCTACGAGCAGTACTTC.

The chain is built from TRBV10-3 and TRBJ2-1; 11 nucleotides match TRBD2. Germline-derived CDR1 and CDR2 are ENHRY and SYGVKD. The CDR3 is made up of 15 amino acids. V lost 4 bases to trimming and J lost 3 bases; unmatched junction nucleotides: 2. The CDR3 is CAISAGLADYNEQFF. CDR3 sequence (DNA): TGTGCCATCAGTGCGGGACTAGCGGACTACAATGAGCAGTTCTTC.

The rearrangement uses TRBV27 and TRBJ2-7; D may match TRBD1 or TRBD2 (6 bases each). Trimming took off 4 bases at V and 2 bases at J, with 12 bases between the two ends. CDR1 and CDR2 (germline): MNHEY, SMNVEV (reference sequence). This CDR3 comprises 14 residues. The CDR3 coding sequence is TGTGCCAGCAGTTCATCGGGGGCCGCCTACGAGCAGTACTTC. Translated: CASSSSGAAYEQYF.

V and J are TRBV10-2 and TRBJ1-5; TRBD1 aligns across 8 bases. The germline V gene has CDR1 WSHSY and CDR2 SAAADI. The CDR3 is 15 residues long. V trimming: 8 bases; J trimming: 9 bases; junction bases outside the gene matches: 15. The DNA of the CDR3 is TGCGCCAGCCGACCGGGACAGGATTTCCCTCGGCCCCAGCATTTT. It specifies CASRPGQDFPRPQHF.

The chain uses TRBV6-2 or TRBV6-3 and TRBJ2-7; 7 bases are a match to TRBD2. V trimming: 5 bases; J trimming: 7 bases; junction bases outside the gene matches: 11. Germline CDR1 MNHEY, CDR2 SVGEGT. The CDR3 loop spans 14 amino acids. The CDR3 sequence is CASSRLEGGDEQYF. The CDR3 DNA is TGTGCCAGCAGTCGGTTGGAGGGAGGGGATGAGCAGTACTTC.

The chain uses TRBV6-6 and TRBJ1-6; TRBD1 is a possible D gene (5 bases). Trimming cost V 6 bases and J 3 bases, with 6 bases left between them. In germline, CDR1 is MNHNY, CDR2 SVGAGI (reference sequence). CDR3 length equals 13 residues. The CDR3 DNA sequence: TGTGCCAGCAGGACAGTCTATAATTCACCCCTCCACTTT. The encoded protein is CASRTVYNSPLHF.

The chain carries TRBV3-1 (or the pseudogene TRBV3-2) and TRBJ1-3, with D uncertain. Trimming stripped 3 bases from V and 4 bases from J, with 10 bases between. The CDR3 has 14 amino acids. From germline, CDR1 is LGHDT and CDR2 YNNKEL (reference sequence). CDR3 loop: CASSHSIRGNTIYF. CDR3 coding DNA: TGTGCCAGCAGCCACTCAATACGGGGAAACACCATATATTTT.

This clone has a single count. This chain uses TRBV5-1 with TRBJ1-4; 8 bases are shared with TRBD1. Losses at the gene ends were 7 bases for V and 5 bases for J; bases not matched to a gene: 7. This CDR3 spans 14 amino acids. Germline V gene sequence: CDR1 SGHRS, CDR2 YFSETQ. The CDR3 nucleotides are TGCGCCAGCGCAAGACAGGGGCTCAATGAAAAACTGTTTTTT. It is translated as CASARQGLNEKLFF.

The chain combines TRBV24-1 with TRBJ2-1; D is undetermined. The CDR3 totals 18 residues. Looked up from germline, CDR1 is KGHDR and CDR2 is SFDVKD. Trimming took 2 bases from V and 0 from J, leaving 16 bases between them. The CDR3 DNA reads TGTGCCACCAGTGATTCTGGCAGGCTTAAGAGCTCCTACAATGAGCAGTTCTTC. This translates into CATSDSGRLKSSYNEQFF.

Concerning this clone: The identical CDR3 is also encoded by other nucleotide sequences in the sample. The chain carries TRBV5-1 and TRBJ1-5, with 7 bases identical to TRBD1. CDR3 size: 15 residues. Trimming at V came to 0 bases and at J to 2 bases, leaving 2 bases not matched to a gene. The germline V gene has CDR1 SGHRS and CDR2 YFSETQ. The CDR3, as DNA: TGCGCCAGCAGCTTGGAAGGACAGGGCAATCAGCCCCAGCATTTT. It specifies CASSLEGQGNQPQHF.

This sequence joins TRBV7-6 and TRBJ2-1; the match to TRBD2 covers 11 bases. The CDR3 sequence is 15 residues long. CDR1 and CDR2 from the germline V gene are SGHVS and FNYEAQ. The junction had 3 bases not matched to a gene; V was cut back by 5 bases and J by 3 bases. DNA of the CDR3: TGTGCCAGCAGCCAGACTAGCGGGGACTACAATGAGCAGTTCTTC. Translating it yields CASSQTSGDYNEQFF.

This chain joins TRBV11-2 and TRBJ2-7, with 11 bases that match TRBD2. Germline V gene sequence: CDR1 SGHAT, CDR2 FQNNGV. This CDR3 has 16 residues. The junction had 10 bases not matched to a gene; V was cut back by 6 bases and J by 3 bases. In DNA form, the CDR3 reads TGTGCCAGCAGTCGTCTAGCGGGAGGTTGGGGCTACGAGCAGTACTTC. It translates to CASSRLAGGWGYEQYF.

CDR3 residues: CASSTALGGTDTQYF. The CDR3 DNA follows: TGTGCCAGCAGCACCGCCCTCGGGGGCACAGATACGCAGTATTTT. The chain employs TRBV7-9 and TRBJ2-3; TRBD2 is a possible D gene (5 bases). V shed 5 bases and J shed 1 base, with 13 bases lying between them. The CDR3 sequence is 15 residues long. In germline, CDR1 is SEHNR, CDR2 FQNEAQ (reference sequence).

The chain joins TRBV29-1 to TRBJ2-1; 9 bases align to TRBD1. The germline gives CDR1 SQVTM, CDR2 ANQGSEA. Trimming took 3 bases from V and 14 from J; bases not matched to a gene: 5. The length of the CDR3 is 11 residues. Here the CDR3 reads CSVDFDRGEFF. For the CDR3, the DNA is TGCAGCGTTGACTTCGACAGGGGGGAGTTCTTC.

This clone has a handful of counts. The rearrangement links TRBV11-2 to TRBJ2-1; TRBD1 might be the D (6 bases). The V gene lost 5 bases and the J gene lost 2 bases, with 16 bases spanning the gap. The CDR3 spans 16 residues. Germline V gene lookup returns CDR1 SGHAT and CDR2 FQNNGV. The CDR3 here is CASSPQGLAPYNEQFF. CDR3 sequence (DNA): TGTGCCAGCAGCCCTCAGGGGCTAGCCCCCTACAATGAGCAGTTCTTC.

For the CDR3, the DNA is TGTGCCAGCAGCCCCAGGACAGGCAATCAGCCCCAGCATTTT. It codes for CASSPRTGNQPQHF. The chain carries TRBV25-1 and TRBJ1-5; D is perhaps TRBD1 (6 bases). The V gene's germline CDR1 is MGHDK and CDR2 SYGVNS. The V gene lost 6 bases and the J gene lost 2 bases, with 11 bases spanning the gap. The CDR3 is 14 residues long. Full variable domain (rest looked up from reference TRBV25-1 and TRBJ1-5): EADIYQTPRYLVIGTGKKITLECSQTMGHDKMYWYQQDPGMELHLIHYSYGVNSTEKGDLSSESTVSRIRTEHFPLTLESARPSHTSQYLCASSPRTGNQPQHFGDGTRLSIL.

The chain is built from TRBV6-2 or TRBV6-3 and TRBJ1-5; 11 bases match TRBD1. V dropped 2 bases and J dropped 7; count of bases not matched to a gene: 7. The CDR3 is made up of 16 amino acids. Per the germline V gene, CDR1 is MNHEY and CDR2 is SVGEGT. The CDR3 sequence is CASSYRGTGGRQPQHF. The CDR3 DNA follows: TGTGCCAGCAGTTACCGCGGGACAGGGGGTCGACAGCCCCAGCATTTT.

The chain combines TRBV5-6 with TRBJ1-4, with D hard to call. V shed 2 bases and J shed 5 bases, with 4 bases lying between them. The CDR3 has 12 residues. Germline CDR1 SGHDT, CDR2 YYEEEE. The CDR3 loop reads CASSLENEKLFF. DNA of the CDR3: TGTGCCAGCAGCTTAGAGAATGAAAAACTGTTTTTT.

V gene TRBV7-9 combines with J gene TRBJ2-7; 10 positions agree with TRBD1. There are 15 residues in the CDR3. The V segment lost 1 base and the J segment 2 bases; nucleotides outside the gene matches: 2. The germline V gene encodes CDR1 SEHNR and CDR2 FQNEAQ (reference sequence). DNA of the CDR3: TGTGCCAGCAGCTTAGGACAGGGGGCACCCTACGAGCAGTACTTC. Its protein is CASSLGQGAPYEQYF.

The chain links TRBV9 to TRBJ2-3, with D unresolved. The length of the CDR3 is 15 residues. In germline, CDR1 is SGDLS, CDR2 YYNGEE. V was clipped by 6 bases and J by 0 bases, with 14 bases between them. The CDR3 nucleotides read TGTGCCAGCACCCCCGGTGACTTCAGCACAGATACGCAGTATTTT. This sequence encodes CASTPGDFSTDTQYF.

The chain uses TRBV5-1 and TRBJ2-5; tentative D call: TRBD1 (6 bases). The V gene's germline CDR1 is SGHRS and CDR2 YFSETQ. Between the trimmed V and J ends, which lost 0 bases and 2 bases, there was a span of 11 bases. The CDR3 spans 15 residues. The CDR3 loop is CASSLDGTKQETQYF. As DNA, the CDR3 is TGCGCCAGCAGCTTGGATGGGACAAAGCAAGAGACCCAGTACTTC. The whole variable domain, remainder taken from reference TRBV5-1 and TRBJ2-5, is KAGVTQTPRYLIKTRGQQVTLSCSPISGHRSVSWYQQTPGQGLQFLFEYFSETQRNKGNFPGRFSGRQFSNSRSEMNVSTLELGDSALYLCASSLDGTKQETQYFGPGTRLLVL.

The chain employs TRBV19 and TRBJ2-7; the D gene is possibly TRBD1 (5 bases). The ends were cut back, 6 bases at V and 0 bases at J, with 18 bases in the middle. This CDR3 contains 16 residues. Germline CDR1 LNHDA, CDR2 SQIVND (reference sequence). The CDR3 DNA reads TGTGCCAGTAGCCCTAGGGGTGCAGCGAGCTCCTACGAGCAGTACTTC. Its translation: CASSPRGAASSYEQYF.